This T cell receptor beta chain was profiled in a study of blood T cell repertoires in COVID-19. About the study: Some COVID-19 samples were acute and others convalescent; all came from the United States, Italy and Spain.

Assay: immunoSEQ multiplex PCR; the TCRdb copy retains only in-frame clones and omits some. The data show about 440,000 clones, approximately 90% seen once. The sequence derives from a woman in her twenties or thirties with acute or convalescent COVID-19. Source material: peripheral blood.

CDR3 nucleotides: TGCAGTGCTAGTCAGGGGACAGGGTACCCTGAAGCTTTCTTT. Translation: CSASQGTGYPEAFF. V is TRBV20-1 and J is TRBJ1-1, with 9 nucleotides matching TRBD1. The CDR3 extends over 14 amino acids. The junction had 8 bases not matched to a gene; V was cut back by 3 bases and J by 6 bases. CDR1 is DFQATT and CDR2 is SNEGSKA in the germline V gene (reference sequence).